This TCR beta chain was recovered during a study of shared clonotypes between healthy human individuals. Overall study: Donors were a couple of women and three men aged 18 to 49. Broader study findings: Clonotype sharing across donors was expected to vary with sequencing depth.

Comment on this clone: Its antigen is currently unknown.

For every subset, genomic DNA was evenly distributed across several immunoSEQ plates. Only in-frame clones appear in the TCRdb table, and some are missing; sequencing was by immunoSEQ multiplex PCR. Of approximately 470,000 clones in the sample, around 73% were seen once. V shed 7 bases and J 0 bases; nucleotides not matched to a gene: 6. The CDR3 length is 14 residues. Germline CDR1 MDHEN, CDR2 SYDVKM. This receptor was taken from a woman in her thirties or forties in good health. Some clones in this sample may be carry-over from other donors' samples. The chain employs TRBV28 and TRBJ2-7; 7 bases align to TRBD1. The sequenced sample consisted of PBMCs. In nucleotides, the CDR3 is TGTGCCAGCACCTCAGGGGACAGCTCCTACGAGCAGTACTTC. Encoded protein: CASTSGDSSYEQYF.